This T cell receptor (beta chain) came from a study of cytomegalovirus exposure and HLA in healthy donors. Notes on the study in general: Presence/absence analyses supposed approximately even sequencing depth among donors. The productive fraction for most TCR beta V segments was about 90% or about 30% in an earlier analysis. It emerged from a later analysis that several of the most significant clusters appeared to be linked to common viral pathogens.

Donors were nominally healthy when sampled, though unrecorded immune exposures were likely. Comment on this clone: Its antigen is currently unknown.

PCR used 60 Vbeta primers and 13 Jbeta primers. Profiling relied on immunoSEQ multiplex PCR, and the TCRdb table lists in-frame clones only, not all of them. In the table there are roughly 99,000 clones, roughly 76% of which are singletons. Deletions cut 1 base from V and 7 bases from J, with 13 bases between. There are 14 residues in the CDR3. The germline gives CDR1 SGHTA, CDR2 FQGNSA. This chain joins TRBV7-2 and TRBJ1-2, with D maybe TRBD1 (5 bases). Sequencing input: PBMCs. This TCR was sampled from a man younger than 35 in good health and CMV-seronegative. The CDR3 loop reads CASSLVRAASGYTF. CDR3 bases: TGTGCCAGCAGCTTAGTCAGGGCCGCCTCTGGCTACACCTTC. The full variable domain, completed using reference TRBV7-2 and TRBJ1-2, is GAGVSQSPSNKVTEKGKDVELRCDPISGHTALYWYRQSLGQGLEFLIYFQGNSAPDKSGLPSDRFSAERTGGSVSTLTIQRTQQEDSAVYLCASSLVRAASGYTFGSGTRLTVV.